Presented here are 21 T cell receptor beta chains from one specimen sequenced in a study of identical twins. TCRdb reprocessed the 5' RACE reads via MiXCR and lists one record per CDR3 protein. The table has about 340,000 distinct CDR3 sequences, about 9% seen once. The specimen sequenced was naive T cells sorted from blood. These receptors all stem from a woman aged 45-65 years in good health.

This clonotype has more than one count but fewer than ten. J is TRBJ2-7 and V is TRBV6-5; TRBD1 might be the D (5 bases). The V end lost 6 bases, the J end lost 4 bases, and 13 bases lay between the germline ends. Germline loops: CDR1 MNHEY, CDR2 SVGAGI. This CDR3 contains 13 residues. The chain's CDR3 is CASSQGVGYEQYF. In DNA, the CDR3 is TGTGCCAGCAGCCAGGGTGTCGGGTACGAGCAGTACTTC.

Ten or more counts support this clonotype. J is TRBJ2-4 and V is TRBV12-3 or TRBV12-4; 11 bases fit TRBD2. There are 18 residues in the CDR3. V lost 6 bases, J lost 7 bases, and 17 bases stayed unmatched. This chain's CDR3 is CASRPNSGRAGPRNIQYF. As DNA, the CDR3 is TGTGCCAGCAGACCCAATAGCGGGAGGGCCGGACCCCGGAACATTCAGTACTTC.

The CDR3 DNA reads as TGCGCCAGCAGCCAAGATGGAAGAAGACCATCTAACTATGGCTACACCTTC. It codes for CASSQDGRRPSNYGYTF. The chain joins TRBV4-1 to TRBJ1-2; no clear D. Trimming removed 0 bases at V and 0 bases at J, with 14 bases between. This CDR3 spans 17 amino acids. CDR1 and CDR2 (germline): MGHRA, YSYEKL.

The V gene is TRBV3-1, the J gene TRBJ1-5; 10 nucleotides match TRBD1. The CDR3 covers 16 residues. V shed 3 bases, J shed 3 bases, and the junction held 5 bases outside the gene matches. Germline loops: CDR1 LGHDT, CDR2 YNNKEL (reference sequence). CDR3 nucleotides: TGTGCCAGCAGCCAGTGGGGGACAGGGGTCAATCAGCCCCAGCATTTT. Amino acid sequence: CASSQWGTGVNQPQHF.

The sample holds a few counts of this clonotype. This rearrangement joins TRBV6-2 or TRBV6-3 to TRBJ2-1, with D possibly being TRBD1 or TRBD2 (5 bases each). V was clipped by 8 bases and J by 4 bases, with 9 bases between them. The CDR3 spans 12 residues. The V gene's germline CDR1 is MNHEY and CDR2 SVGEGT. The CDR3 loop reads CASQGPYNEQFF. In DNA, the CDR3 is TGTGCCAGCCAGGGACCGTACAATGAGCAGTTCTTC.

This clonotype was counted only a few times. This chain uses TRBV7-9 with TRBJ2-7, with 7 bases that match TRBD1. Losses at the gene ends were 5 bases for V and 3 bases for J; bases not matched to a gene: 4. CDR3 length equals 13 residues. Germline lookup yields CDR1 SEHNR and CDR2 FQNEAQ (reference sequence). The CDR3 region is CASSGQEFYEQYF. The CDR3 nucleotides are TGTGCCAGCAGCGGACAGGAGTTCTACGAGCAGTACTTC. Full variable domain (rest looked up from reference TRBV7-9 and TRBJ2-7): DTGVSQNPRHKITKRGQNVTFRCDPISEHNRLYWYRQTLGQGPEFLTYFQNEAQLEKSRLLSDRFSAERPKGSFSTLEIQRTEQGDSAMYLCASSGQEFYEQYFGPGTRLTVT.

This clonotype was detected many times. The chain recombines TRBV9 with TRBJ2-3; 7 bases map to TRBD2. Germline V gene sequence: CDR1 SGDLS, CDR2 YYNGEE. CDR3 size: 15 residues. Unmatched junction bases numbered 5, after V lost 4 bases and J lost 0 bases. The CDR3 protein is CASSPLATSTDTQYF. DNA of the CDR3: TGTGCCAGCAGCCCACTAGCGACTAGCACAGATACGCAGTATTTT. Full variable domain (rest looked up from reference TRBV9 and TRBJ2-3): DSGVTQTPKHLITATGQRVTLRCSPRSGDLSVYWYQQSLDQGLQFLIQYYNGEERAKGNILERFSAQQFPDLHSELNLSSLELGDSALYFCASSPLATSTDTQYFGPGTRLTVL.

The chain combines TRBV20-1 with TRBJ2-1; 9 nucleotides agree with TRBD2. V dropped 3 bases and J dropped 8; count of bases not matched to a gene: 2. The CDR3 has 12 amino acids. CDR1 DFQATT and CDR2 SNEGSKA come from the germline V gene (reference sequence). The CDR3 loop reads CSASAGGDEQFF. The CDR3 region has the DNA TGCAGTGCTAGTGCGGGAGGGGATGAGCAGTTCTTC.

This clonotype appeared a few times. The CDR3 nucleotides read TGCGCCAGCAGCAAGGGGTCCGGGGAGCTGTTTTTT. It codes for CASSKGSGELFF. The chain joins TRBV5-1 to TRBJ2-2; possibly TRBD1 for D (5 bases). The V and J ends lost 4 bases and 6 bases respectively, with 7 bases between them. The CDR3 sequence is 12 residues long. Germline CDR1 is SGHRS and CDR2 is YFSETQ.

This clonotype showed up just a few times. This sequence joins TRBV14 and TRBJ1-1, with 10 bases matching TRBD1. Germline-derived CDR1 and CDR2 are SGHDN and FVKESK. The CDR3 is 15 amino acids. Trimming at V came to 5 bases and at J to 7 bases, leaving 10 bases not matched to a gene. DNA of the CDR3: TGTGCCAGCAGCTCCGGGACAGGGGATACAGTTGAAGCTTTCTTT. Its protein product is CASSSGTGDTVEAFF.

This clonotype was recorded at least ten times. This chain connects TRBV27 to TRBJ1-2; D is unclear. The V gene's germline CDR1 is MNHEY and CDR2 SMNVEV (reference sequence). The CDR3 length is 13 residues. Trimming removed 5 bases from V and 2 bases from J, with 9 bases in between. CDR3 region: CASSPPGNYGYTF. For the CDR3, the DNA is TGTGCCAGCAGTCCCCCTGGGAACTATGGCTACACCTTC.

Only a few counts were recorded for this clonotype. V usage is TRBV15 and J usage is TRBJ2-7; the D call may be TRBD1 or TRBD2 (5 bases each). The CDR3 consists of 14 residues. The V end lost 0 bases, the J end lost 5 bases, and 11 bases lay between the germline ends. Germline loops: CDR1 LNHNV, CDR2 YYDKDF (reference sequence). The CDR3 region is CATSRDLRGHEQYV. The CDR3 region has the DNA TGTGCCACCAGCAGAGATCTTCGGGGCCACGAGCAGTACGTC.

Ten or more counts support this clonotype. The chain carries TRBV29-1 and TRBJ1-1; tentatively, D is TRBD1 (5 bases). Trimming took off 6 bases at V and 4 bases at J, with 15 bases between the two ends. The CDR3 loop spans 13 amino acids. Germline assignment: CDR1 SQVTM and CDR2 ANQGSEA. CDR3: CSVEMGDGTEAFF. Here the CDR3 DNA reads TGCAGCGTCGAAATGGGGGATGGCACTGAAGCTTTCTTT. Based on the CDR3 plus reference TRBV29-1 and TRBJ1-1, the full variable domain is SAVISQKPSRDICQRGTSLTIQCQVDSQVTMMFWYRQQPGQSLTLIATANQGSEATYESGFVIDKFPISRPNLTFSTLTVSNMSPEDSSIYLCSVEMGDGTEAFFGQGTRLTVV.

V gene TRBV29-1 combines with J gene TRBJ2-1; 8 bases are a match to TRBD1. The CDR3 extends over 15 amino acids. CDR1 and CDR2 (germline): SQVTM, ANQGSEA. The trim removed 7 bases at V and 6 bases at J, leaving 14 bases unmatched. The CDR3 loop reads CSAGTGWAGGNEQFF. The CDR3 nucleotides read TGCAGCGCCGGGACAGGTTGGGCCGGGGGCAATGAGCAGTTCTTC.

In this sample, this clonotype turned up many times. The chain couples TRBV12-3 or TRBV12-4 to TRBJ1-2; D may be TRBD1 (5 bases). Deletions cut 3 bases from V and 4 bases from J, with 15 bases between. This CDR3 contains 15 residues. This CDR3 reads CASSFRLDSSYGYTF. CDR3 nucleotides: TGTGCCAGCAGTTTCAGGCTTGACAGTAGCTATGGCTACACCTTC.

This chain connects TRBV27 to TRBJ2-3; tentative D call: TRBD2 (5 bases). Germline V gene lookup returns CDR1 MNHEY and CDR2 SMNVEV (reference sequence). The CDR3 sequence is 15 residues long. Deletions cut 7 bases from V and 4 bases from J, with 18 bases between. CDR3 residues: CASIPVSGGPDTQYF. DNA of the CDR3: TGTGCCAGCATTCCAGTTTCCGGAGGTCCAGATACGCAGTATTTT.

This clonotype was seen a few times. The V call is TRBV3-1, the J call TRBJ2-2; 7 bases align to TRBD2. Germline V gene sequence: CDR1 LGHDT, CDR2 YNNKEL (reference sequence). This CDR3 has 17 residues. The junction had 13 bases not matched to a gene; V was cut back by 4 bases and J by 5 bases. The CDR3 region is CASSRGLTLRGTGELFF. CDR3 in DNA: TGTGCCAGCAGCCGGGGACTAACCCTTCGGGGAACCGGGGAGCTGTTTTTT.

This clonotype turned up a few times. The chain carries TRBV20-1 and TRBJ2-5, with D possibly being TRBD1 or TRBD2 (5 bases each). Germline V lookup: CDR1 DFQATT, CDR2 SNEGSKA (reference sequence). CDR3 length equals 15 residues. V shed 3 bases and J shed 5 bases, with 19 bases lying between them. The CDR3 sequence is CSASRPISWGETQYF. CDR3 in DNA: TGCAGTGCTAGTCGGCCGATATCATGGGGGGAGACCCAGTACTTC.

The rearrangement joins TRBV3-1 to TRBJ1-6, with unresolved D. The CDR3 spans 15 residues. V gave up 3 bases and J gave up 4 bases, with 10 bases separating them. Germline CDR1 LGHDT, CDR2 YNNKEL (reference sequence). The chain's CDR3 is CASSQGNLYNSPLHF. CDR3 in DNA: TGTGCCAGCAGCCAGGGGAATCTTTATAATTCACCCCTCCACTTT. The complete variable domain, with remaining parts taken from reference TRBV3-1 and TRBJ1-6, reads DTAVSQTPKYLVTQMGNDKSIKCEQNLGHDTMYWYKQDSKKFLKIMFSYNNKELIINETVPNRFSPKSPDKAHLNLHINSLELGDSAVYFCASSQGNLYNSPLHFGNGTRLTVT.

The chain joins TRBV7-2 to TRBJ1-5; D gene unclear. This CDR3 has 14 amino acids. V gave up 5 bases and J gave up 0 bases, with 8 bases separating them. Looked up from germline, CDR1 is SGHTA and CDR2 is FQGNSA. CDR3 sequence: CASSPIYSNQPQHF. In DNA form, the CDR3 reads TGTGCCAGCAGCCCTATTTATAGCAATCAGCCCCAGCATTTT.

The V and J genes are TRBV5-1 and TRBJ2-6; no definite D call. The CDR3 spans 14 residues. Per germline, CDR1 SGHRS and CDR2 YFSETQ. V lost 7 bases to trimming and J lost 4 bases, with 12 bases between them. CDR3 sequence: CASGVEGGANVLTF. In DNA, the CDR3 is TGCGCCAGCGGGGTAGAAGGGGGGGCCAACGTCCTGACTTTC. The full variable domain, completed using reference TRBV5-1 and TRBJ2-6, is KAGVTQTPRYLIKTRGQQVTLSCSPISGHRSVSWYQQTPGQGLQFLFEYFSETQRNKGNFPGRFSGRQFSNSRSEMNVSTLELGDSALYLCASGVEGGANVLTFGAGSRLTVL.